A selection of T cell receptor beta chains follows, all from one sample in a study of technical replicates of blood from several donors. This table comes from immunoSEQ multiplex PCR, and its TCRdb copy is limited to in-frame clones, with some not included. The sample includes roughly 82,000 clones, 80% to 95% of them seen just once. Sequenced material: T cells isolated from PBMCs. The receptors stem from a human donor in good health. The CDR3 runs from the conserved cysteine through the conserved F or W. Fields, in order: clone size, J gene, D gene, V gene, CDR3 protein, CDR3 DNA. D genes are given only for firm matches. Expanded clones are given a class, and other clones once, few, many or no size at all.

>.|TRBJ2-2|TRBD1|TRBV5-1
CASSLRGGLSGELFF
TGCGCCAGCAGCTTAAGAGGGGGCTTATCCGGGGAGCTGTTTTTT
>.|TRBJ2-7|.|TRBV5-1
CASSLRWTDTFYEQYF
TGCGCCAGCAGCTTGAGGTGGACAGACACTTTCTACGAGCAGTACTTC
>.|TRBJ2-5|TRBD2|TRBV7-8
CASSLGIGSGLEETQYF
TGTGCCAGCAGCTTAGGAATTGGTAGCGGGCTCGAGGAGACCCAGTACTTC
>.|TRBJ2-7|.|TRBV11-1
CASSLWIGTGTSVEQYF
TGTGCCAGCAGCTTATGGATAGGGACTGGGACGAGCGTCGAGCAGTACTTC
>.|TRBJ2-5|.|TRBV5-4
CASSAARGGWEETQYF
TGTGCCAGCAGCGCCGCTAGGGGGGGCTGGGAAGAGACCCAGTACTTC
>.|TRBJ2-2|TRBD2|TRBV2
CASRTLAGWAGELFF
TGTGCCAGCAGGACCCTAGCGGGGTGGGCCGGGGAGCTGTTTTTT
>.|TRBJ1-1|.|TRBV5-5
CASSFAENTEAFF
TGTGCCAGCAGCTTCGCGGAGAACACTGAAGCTTTCTTT
>once|TRBJ2-5|.|TRBV9
CASSGRGPPAGETQYF
TGTGCCAGCAGCGGGCGCGGGCCCCCGGCGGGGGAGACCCAGTACTTC
>.|TRBJ2-7|TRBD2|TRBV29-1
CSVDESGTIEQYF
TGCAGCGTTGACGAAAGCGGGACCATCGAGCAGTACTTC
>.|TRBJ1-4|.|TRBV6-5
CASSPRGSLNEKLFF
TGTGCCAGCAGTCCGCGGGGGAGCCTTAATGAAAAACTGTTTTTT
>.|TRBJ1-3|.|TRBV7-2
CASSPGIFLGNTIYF
TGTGCCAGCAGCCCGGGGATCTTTCTGGGAAACACCATATATTTT
>.|TRBJ1-2|.|TRBV19
CASSPPGPYGYTF
TGTGCCAGTAGCCCCCCAGGGCCCTATGGCTACACCTTC
>.|TRBJ1-6|TRBD1|TRBV5-1
CASRGATGDNSPLHF
TGCGCCAGCAGAGGGGCGACAGGGGATAATTCACCCCTCCACTTT
>once|TRBJ1-2|.|TRBV11-3
CASSSLHRDGYTF
TGTGCCAGCTCCTCCCTCCACAGGGACGGCTACACCTTC
>.|TRBJ2-7|.|TRBV9
CASSPRWGPDEQYF
TGTGCCAGCAGCCCCCGTTGGGGGCCCGACGAGCAGTACTTC
>.|TRBJ2-1|TRBD2|TRBV25-1
CASSGSSGSQNEQFF
TGTGCCAGCAGTGGTTCTAGCGGGAGTCAGAATGAGCAGTTCTTC
>.|TRBJ2-1|TRBD1|TRBV19
CASSPGQGAVEQFF
TGTGCCAGTAGTCCGGGACAGGGGGCAGTGGAGCAGTTCTTC
>once|TRBJ1-2|.|TRBV7-9
CASSSETPGDGYTF
TGTGCCAGCAGCTCCGAGACGCCAGGGGATGGCTACACCTTC